The rows below give T cell receptor beta chains drawn from one sample of a study of Ad26.COV2.S vaccination and SARS-CoV-2 variants. TCRdb's copy holds only in-frame clones and misses some; the assay was immunoSEQ multiplex PCR. Among about 320,000 clones, around 90% were seen once, and the ten largest hold around 5.5%. The source material was peripheral blood, sampled in a trial of Ad26.COV2.S vaccine versus placebo. These TCRs come from a person between 18 and 65 years old who received the Ad26.COV2.S COVID-19 vaccine or a placebo. Each CDR3 is given with its conserved first and last residue. The order of the fields is V gene, J gene, clone size, D gene, CDR3 DNA, CDR3 protein. A D gene is named only where the DNA matches it firmly. Clone size is stated in some rows and not others, as once, few, many or a class when expanded.

TRBV18	TRBJ1-3	.	.	TGTGCCAGCTCACCTATGGAGGCCACCAGGGTCTCTGGAAACACCATATATTTT	CASSPMEATRVSGNTIYF
TRBV11-2	TRBJ2-2	once	.	TGTGCCAGCAGCCCGTCCGGGTCCCGAACCGGGGAGCTGTTTTTT	CASSPSGSRTGELFF
TRBV27	TRBJ1-4	.	.	TGTGCCAGCAGCCACACAAGAGGAGATGAAAAACTGTTTTTT	CASSHTRGDEKLFF
TRBV7-9	TRBJ1-2	.	.	TGTGCCAGCAGCCTCGCCAGACAACCGAACTATGGCTACACCTTC	CASSLARQPNYGYTF
TRBV7-8	TRBJ2-5	.	.	TGTGCCAGCAGCCATTCACGGGCGCGGCGGACCCAGTACTTC	CASSHSRARRTQYF
TRBV6-1	TRBJ1-3	few	.	TGTGCCAGCAGTGAGGCCTACCGGAACACCATATATTTT	CASSEAYRNTIYF
TRBV5-1	TRBJ2-1	.	TRBD2	TGCGCCAGCAGCTCCGGGACTAGCGGGTTCCTATCCCGCAATGAGCAGTTCTTC	CASSSGTSGFLSRNEQFF
TRBV4-1	TRBJ2-5	.	.	TGCGCCAGCAGCCAAGAGGACTGGGCACAAGAGACCCAGTACTTC	CASSQEDWAQETQYF
TRBV11-2	TRBJ1-4	.	.	TGTGCCAGCAGCTTAGTCACGGGATCGAGTGAAAAACTGTTTTTT	CASSLVTGSSEKLFF
TRBV21-1	TRBJ1-5	.	.	TGTGCCAGCAGCAACGACAATCAGCCCCAGCATTTT	CASSNDNQPQHF
TRBV15	TRBJ2-6	.	.	TGTGCCACCAGCCCAACACAGGAATCTGGGGCCAACGTCCTGACTTTC	CATSPTQESGANVLTF
TRBV7-7	TRBJ1-1	.	.	TGTGCCAGCAGCCTTACAGGGAACACTGAAGCTTTCTTT	CASSLTGNTEAFF
TRBV7-3	TRBJ2-1	once	.	TGTGCCAGCAGCTTAAGACAGGGAGGGTACAATGAGCAGTTCTTC	CASSLRQGGYNEQFF
TRBV12-1	TRBJ1-5	once	.	TGTGCCAGCAGCTTTTCGCCAGGGGACAATCAGCCCCAGCATTTT	CASSFSPGDNQPQHF
TRBV11-2	TRBJ2-7	.	TRBD1	TGTGCCAGCAACCACGTCGAGACAGGGAACTCCTACGAGCAGTACTTC	CASNHVETGNSYEQYF
TRBV12-3/TRBV12-4	TRBJ2-1	.	.	TGTGCCAGCAGTCTACCCTCTAAAAATGAGCAGTTCTTC	CASSLPSKNEQFF
TRBV7-6	TRBJ2-7	.	TRBD1	TGTGCCAGCAGCTCCGGAGACAGGGACTCCTACGAGCAGTACTTC	CASSSGDRDSYEQYF
TRBV5-4	TRBJ2-2	.	.	TGTGCCAGCAGCCCCCCGTTGAAGGGGAAGAACACCGGGGAGCTGTTTTTT	CASSPPLKGKNTGELFF
TRBV19	TRBJ2-3	.	TRBD1	TGTGCCAGTAGTACCGACAGGGTGTGGGGGACAGATACGCAGTATTTT	CASSTDRVWGTDTQYF
TRBV5-1	TRBJ2-1	.	TRBD2	TGCGCCAGCAGCTTGGGGCTAGCGGACTCCTACAATGAGCAGTTCTTC	CASSLGLADSYNEQFF
TRBV5-1	TRBJ1-1	.	TRBD1	TGCGCCAGCAGCAGTATCTCGATAGACCGGGACAGGGTCCCTGAAGCTTTCTTT	CASSSISIDRDRVPEAFF
TRBV11-3	TRBJ2-2	.	TRBD1	TGTGCCAGCAGCTTGGGGACAGGGGGCATTACCGGGGAGCTGTTTTTT	CASSLGTGGITGELFF
TRBV27	TRBJ2-1	.	TRBD2	TGTGCCAGCAGTCACGGGACTACCCCTCTCTATGAGCAGTTCTTC	CASSHGTTPLYEQFF
TRBV29-1	TRBJ1-1	.	.	TGCAGCGTCCGGGAACCTCAGGGCACTGAAGCTTTCTTT	CSVREPQGTEAFF
TRBV6-5	TRBJ2-3	.	.	TGTGCCAGCCGTCGGGACTCTTCCACAGATACGCAGTATTTT	CASRRDSSTDTQYF
TRBV4-3	TRBJ1-1	.	.	TGCGCCAGCAGCCAAGATAAAACGAACACTGAAGCTTTCTTT	CASSQDKTNTEAFF
TRBV5-1	TRBJ2-1	.	TRBD1	TGCGCCAGCAGTCTATACAGGGGGCACAGGGAAAATGAGCAGTTCTTC	CASSLYRGHRENEQFF
TRBV10-3	TRBJ2-3	.	.	TGTGCCATCAACTCCGACAGCACAGATACGCAGTATTTT	CAINSDSTDTQYF
TRBV6-2/TRBV6-3	TRBJ1-1	once	TRBD1	TGTGCCAGCAGCCATACGGGGCAGGGGGGGACTGAAGCTTTCTTT	CASSHTGQGGTEAFF
TRBV5-1	TRBJ2-3	.	.	TGCGCCAGCGCGGAACAGGCAACAGATACGCAGTATTTT	CASAEQATDTQYF
TRBV6-5	TRBJ1-5	few	.	TGTGCCAGCGCTTACCAGCGCGGAAATCAGCCCCAGCATTTT	CASAYQRGNQPQHF
TRBV11-2	TRBJ1-6	.	.	TGTGCCAGCAGCTTAGGGACCAGGCTAAGGTCACCCCTCCACTTT	CASSLGTRLRSPLHF
TRBV19	TRBJ1-2	.	TRBD1	TGTGCCAGTATCGGAGAACCGGGACAGCGAGACTATGGCTACACCTTC	CASIGEPGQRDYGYTF
TRBV7-9	TRBJ1-3	once	.	TGTGCCAGCAGCACGGCCCCGGTTAGCTCTGGAAACACCATATATTTT	CASSTAPVSSGNTIYF
TRBV6-2/TRBV6-3	TRBJ2-2	few	.	TGTGCCAGCAGTTACAGAGCCGGGGAGCTGTTTTTT	CASSYRAGELFF
TRBV5-5	TRBJ1-6	.	.	TGTGCCAGCCAGGACCGGAGGGCTGTGTCTAATTCACCCCTCCACTTT	CASQDRRAVSNSPLHF
TRBV9	TRBJ1-6	.	.	TGTGCCAGCAGCCCCCGGGCGGGGAGCTCCTATAATTCACCCCTCCACTTT	CASSPRAGSSYNSPLHF
TRBV27	TRBJ1-2	.	.	TGTGCCAGCAGGTCCGCAGGGATCGGCGGCTACACCTTC	CASRSAGIGGYTF
TRBV7-9	TRBJ1-2	.	.	TGTGCCAGCAGCCGGGGAAGTAGGAATGGCTACACCTTC	CASSRGSRNGYTF
TRBV29-1	TRBJ1-1	.	.	TGCAGCGTTTCCCTCGGGAGCACTGAAGCTTTCTTT	CSVSLGSTEAFF
TRBV5-8	TRBJ2-3	.	.	TGTGCCAGCAGCTTGGTCTCTAGCACAGATACGCAGTATTTT	CASSLVSSTDTQYF
TRBV4-3	TRBJ1-6	.	TRBD1	TGCGCCAGCAGCCAGGAGGACAGGGACAATTCACCCCTCCACTTT	CASSQEDRDNSPLHF
TRBV11-2	TRBJ1-2	.	.	TGTGCCAGCAGTACCCCGGAAGCTAACTATGGCTACACCTTC	CASSTPEANYGYTF
TRBV6-5	TRBJ1-1	.	.	TGTGCCAGCAGTCCCCAGGGGTCTGAAGCTTTCTTT	CASSPQGSEAFF
TRBV19	TRBJ1-3	once	.	TGTGCCAGTACAGTAGGGCAGAGCGTAAACACCATATATTTT	CASTVGQSVNTIYF
TRBV27	TRBJ2-7	.	.	TGTGCCAGCAGCCCGGGACATGGAACAACTCAGCAGTACTTC	CASSPGHGTTQQYF
TRBV5-1	TRBJ1-5	.	.	TGCGCCAGCAGCTTGGATGGAGGGGTTGATCAGCCCCAGCATTTT	CASSLDGGVDQPQHF
TRBV7-9	TRBJ1-5	once	.	TGTGCCACCACCCCGGAGCATTTT	CATTPEHF
TRBV6-2/TRBV6-3	TRBJ1-4	.	.	TGTGCCAGCAGTTACCGCCGCCTCGGCCCCCGTGAAAAACTGTTTTTT	CASSYRRLGPREKLFF
TRBV7-2	TRBJ2-7	.	TRBD1	TGTGCCAGCAGCCGGGACAGAGGAGCGTACGAGCAGTACTTC	CASSRDRGAYEQYF
TRBV19	TRBJ2-7	.	.	TGTGCCAGTAGTATCCCAGGGATCTCCTACGAGCAGTACTTC	CASSIPGISYEQYF